Following are 28 T cell receptor beta chains from one sample sequenced in a study of T cell clones after liver transplantation. Measured with immunoSEQ multiplex PCR; TCRdb has only the in-frame clones, and not every one. The data show 50,000 to 70,000 clones, with about 71% seen just once and about 2.8% held by the top ten. The starting material was CD4+ T cells from blood, obtained at the roughly 16-month timepoint. Receptors originate from a human patient who received a liver transplant. Some T cells may have come from the graft donor.

The rearrangement joins TRBV2 to TRBJ1-1, with D maybe TRBD1 (5 bases). Trimming took 2 bases from V and 5 from J, leaving 6 bases between them. This CDR3 is built from 12 residues. Germline CDR1 SNHLY, CDR2 FYNNEI. CDR3 DNA sequence: TGTGCCAGCAGTGAATGGGGGACTGAAGCTTTCTTT. Its translation: CASSEWGTEAFF.

The V gene is TRBV7-9, the J gene TRBJ2-1, with unresolved D. In germline, CDR1 is SEHNR, CDR2 FQNEAQ (reference sequence). The CDR3 is made up of 14 amino acids. Between the trimmed V and J ends, which lost 0 bases and 9 bases, there was a span of 12 bases. The CDR3 is CASSLAGRVTEQFF. CDR3 in DNA: TGTGCCAGCAGCTTAGCGGGAAGGGTTACTGAGCAGTTCTTC.

The CDR3 coding sequence is TGTGCCAGTTCTTTCCGGGGACAGTCGACCTACGAGCAGTACTTC. Translation: CASSFRGQSTYEQYF. The rearrangement joins TRBV7-2 to TRBJ2-7, with 7 bases fitting TRBD1. Losses at the gene ends were 9 bases for V and 2 bases for J; bases not matched to a gene: 13. This CDR3 has 15 residues. Germline assignment: CDR1 SGHTA and CDR2 FQGNSA.

The chain joins TRBV11-3 to TRBJ1-1; the D is unclear. The CDR3 has 15 amino acids. Germline V CDR1 and CDR2: SGHNT, YENEEA. Between the trimmed V and J ends, which lost 0 bases and 4 bases, there was a span of 12 bases. The CDR3, as DNA: TGTGCCAGCAGCTTAGATCCTGGATCCACCACTGAAGCTTTCTTT. Residues: CASSLDPGSTTEAFF.

This chain uses TRBV2 with TRBJ2-5; 12 positions agree with TRBD2. The CDR3 consists of 17 residues. Germline trimming cut 4 bases from V and 5 bases from J; bases unmatched to any gene: 11. Germline assignment: CDR1 SNHLY and CDR2 FYNNEI. The DNA of the CDR3 is TGTGCCAGCAGTGTAGGGCTAGCGGGGGGGATCGAGGAGACCCAGTACTTC. Residues: CASSVGLAGGIEETQYF.

This clone was detected only a few times. The chain uses TRBV18 and TRBJ1-1; no reliable D call. Trimming removed 4 bases at V and 1 base at J, with 10 bases between. CDR3 length: 14 residues. From germline, CDR1 is KGHSH and CDR2 LQKENI. CDR3 loop: CASSRAAGNTEAFF. CDR3 nucleotides: TGTGCCAGCTCACGCGCCGCAGGGAACACTGAAGCTTTCTTT. The full variable domain, its missing parts supplied by reference TRBV18 and TRBJ1-1, is NAGVMQNPRHLVRRRGQEARLRCSPMKGHSHVYWYRQLPEEGLKFMVYLQKENIIDESGMPKERFSAEFPKEGPSILRIQQVVRGDSAAYFCASSRAAGNTEAFFGQGTRLTVV.

This chain uses TRBV28 with TRBJ1-5, with D possibly TRBD1 on 6 matching bases. CDR1 and CDR2 from the germline V gene are MDHEN and SYDVKM. This CDR3 spans 17 amino acids. The germline V and J ends were trimmed by 3 bases and 3 bases, with 18 bases remaining between them. The CDR3 nucleotides are TGTGCCAGCAGTTTGAGTAGTGTGGGGGCCTTCAATCAGCCCCAGCATTTT. It encodes CASSLSSVGAFNQPQHF. Drawing the rest from reference TRBV28 and TRBJ1-5, the complete variable domain is DVKVTQSSRYLVKRTGEKVFLECVQDMDHENMFWYRQDPGLGLRLIYFSYDVKMKEKGDIPEGYSVSREKKERFSLILESASTNQTSMYLCASSLSSVGAFNQPQHFGDGTRLSIL.

The CDR3 loop reads CASSQGTGAEKLFF. CDR3 in DNA: TGTGCCAGCAGCCAAGGCACGGGGGCTGAAAAACTGTTTTTT. The chain is built from TRBV11-2 and TRBJ1-4, with a possible D match to TRBD1 (6 bases). The CDR3 length is 14 residues. V was shortened by 5 bases and J by 7 bases, with 14 bases between the two germline ends. Germline V gives CDR1 SGHAT, CDR2 FQNNGV.

The chain uses TRBV5-4 and TRBJ2-1; 7 bases fit TRBD1. V shed 4 bases, J shed 7 bases, and the junction held 11 bases outside the gene matches. The germline V gene encodes CDR1 SGHNT and CDR2 YYREEE (reference sequence). CDR3 size: 15 residues. This CDR3 is CASSPPTQGRNEQFF. CDR3 coding DNA: TGTGCCAGCAGCCCCCCGACACAGGGGAGAAATGAGCAGTTCTTC.

This clone was picked up one time. The V and J genes are TRBV5-6 and TRBJ1-2, with 8 positions matching TRBD1. In germline, CDR1 is SGHDT, CDR2 YYEEEE. Trimming cost V 1 base and J 7 bases; bases outside gene matches: 6. The CDR3 is 14 residues long. The CDR3 loop is CASSLLQGVRGYTF. DNA for the CDR3: TGTGCCAGCAGCTTGTTACAGGGGGTACGTGGCTACACCTTC. The whole variable domain, remainder taken from reference TRBV5-6 and TRBJ1-2, is DAGVTQSPTHLIKTRGQQVTLRCSPKSGHDTVSWYQQALGQGPQFIFQYYEEEERQRGNFPDRFSGHQFPNYSSELNVNALLLGDSALYLCASSLLQGVRGYTFGSGTRLTVV.

The sample holds a few counts of this clone. V and J are TRBV2 and TRBJ1-2; TRBD1 might be the D (5 bases). Trimming took 8 bases from V and 5 from J, leaving 12 bases between them. In germline, CDR1 is SNHLY, CDR2 FYNNEI. The CDR3 totals 12 residues. The CDR3 is CASQGRDYGYTF. CDR3 nucleotide sequence: TGTGCCAGCCAGGGCAGGGATTATGGCTACACCTTC.

The V and J genes are TRBV5-1 and TRBJ1-4; D gene ambiguous. The CDR3 is 15 amino acids. CDR1 and CDR2 from the germline V gene are SGHRS and YFSETQ. V shed 4 bases and J shed 0 bases, with 10 bases lying between them. This chain's CDR3 is CASSQTPATNEKLFF. CDR3 nucleotides: TGCGCCAGCAGCCAAACTCCCGCAACTAATGAAAAACTGTTTTTT.

The gene calls are TRBV6-1 and TRBJ1-5, with D perhaps TRBD1 (5 bases). CDR3 length equals 17 residues. Between the trimmed V and J ends, which lost 4 bases and 1 base, there was a span of 17 bases. Germline V gene data show CDR1 as MNHNS and CDR2 as SASEGT. CDR3 amino acids: CASSVQGTRKSNQPQHF. DNA of the CDR3: TGTGCCAGCAGTGTTCAGGGAACCAGGAAAAGCAATCAGCCCCAGCATTTT.

V is TRBV25-1 and J is TRBJ1-6, with D possibly being TRBD1 (5 bases). The CDR3 totals 15 residues. The V end was cut by 6 bases, the J end by 2 bases, with 11 bases between. Germline V lookup: CDR1 MGHDK, CDR2 SYGVNS. The CDR3 DNA sequence: TGTGCCAGCAGCGGGGCAAATACCTATAATTCACCCCTCCACTTT. It specifies CASSGANTYNSPLHF.

The chain recombines TRBV30 with TRBJ1-1, with 7 nucleotides matching TRBD1. The CDR3 has 14 amino acids. J gave up 3 bases and V 4 bases, and 8 bases lay outside the gene matches. Germline V lookup: CDR1 GTSNPN, CDR2 SVGIG (reference sequence). Here the CDR3 reads CAWNRQGSYTEAFF. In DNA form, the CDR3 reads TGTGCCTGGAACCGACAGGGATCGTACACTGAAGCTTTCTTT.

The V call is TRBV12-5, the J call TRBJ2-3; 7 nucleotides agree with TRBD1. Trimming cost V 1 base and J 1 base; bases outside gene matches: 5. The germline CDR1 and CDR2 sequences are LGHNT and FRNRAP. The CDR3 loop spans 16 amino acids. The CDR3 loop is CASGLGRQGRTDTQYF. The DNA for the CDR3 is TGTGCTAGTGGTTTGGGGCGACAGGGACGCACAGATACGCAGTATTTT.

The chain has TRBV30 and TRBJ2-3, with D unclear. Germline CDR1 reads GTSNPN; CDR2 reads SVGIG (reference sequence). Trimming took off 0 bases at V and 0 bases at J, with 7 bases between the two ends. The CDR3 sequence is 14 residues long. The CDR3 loop is CAWSVDLSTDTQYF. The CDR3 DNA is TGTGCCTGGAGTGTGGACCTTAGCACAGATACGCAGTATTTT.

This clone appeared a few times. A read error may account for a junction end that differs from germline. The chain is built from TRBV7-9 and TRBJ2-1; 9 bases are shared with TRBD2. The CDR3 has 18 residues. Germline-derived CDR1 and CDR2 are SEHNR and FQNEAQ (reference sequence). CDR3 bases: TGTGCCAGCAGCTCCATACGATCGCGGGGGGGATCCTCCAATGAGCAGTTCTTC. Translated, it gives CASSSIRSRGGSSNEQFF.

V gene TRBV5-6 combines with J gene TRBJ1-1, with TRBD1 matching 7 bases. V dropped 3 bases and J dropped 6; count of bases not matched to a gene: 11. Germline CDR1 and CDR2: SGHDT and YYEEEE. CDR3 length equals 15 residues. CDR3 in DNA: TGTGCCAGCAGCTCGACAGGGCGGGATAACGCTGAAGCTTTCTTT. Protein sequence: CASSSTGRDNAEAFF.

The J gene is TRBJ1-2, the V gene TRBV7-2, with 7 bases fitting TRBD1. The CDR3 has 15 residues. Per the germline V gene, CDR1 is SGHTA and CDR2 is FQGNSA. The V and J ends lost 0 bases and 8 bases, in that order; junction bases with no gene match: 9. CDR3 sequence reads: CASSLAAGTEVGYTF. CDR3 coding DNA: TGTGCCAGCAGCTTAGCGGCCGGGACAGAAGTAGGCTACACCTTC.

This clone was seen just once. The germline gene is not matched at one end of the junction; a read error may be the cause. J is TRBJ2-2 and V is TRBV5-1; 8 nucleotides agree with TRBD1. The CDR3 is made up of 16 amino acids. CDR1 is SGHRS and CDR2 is YFSETQ in the germline V gene. CDR3 coding DNA: TGCGCCAGCAGCTTGGCCGGGACAGGTCTCACCGGCGAGCTGTTTTTT. It translates to CASSLAGTGLTGELFF.

The V gene is TRBV28, the J gene TRBJ2-5; D is perhaps TRBD2 (5 bases). Germline V gives CDR1 MDHEN, CDR2 SYDVKM. Trimming left V 4 bases short and J 0 bases short, with 6 bases between. CDR3 length: 13 residues. CDR3 nucleotides: TGTGCCAGCAGTTCCGGGAACCAAGAGACCCAGTACTTC. Translating gives CASSSGNQETQYF. The full variable domain, completed using reference TRBV28 and TRBJ2-5, is DVKVTQSSRYLVKRTGEKVFLECVQDMDHENMFWYRQDPGLGLRLIYFSYDVKMKEKGDIPEGYSVSREKKERFSLILESASTNQTSMYLCASSSGNQETQYFGPGTRLLVL.

This rearrangement joins TRBV19 to TRBJ1-1; weak D call: TRBD1 (5 bases). Trimming removed 3 bases from V and 4 bases from J, with 15 bases in between. Germline CDR1 reads LNHDA; CDR2 reads SQIVND (reference sequence). The CDR3 totals 15 residues. The CDR3 sequence is CASSISGARSTEAFF. The DNA of the CDR3 is TGTGCCAGTAGTATCAGTGGGGCCCGGAGCACTGAAGCTTTCTTT. The variable domain in full, with the rest retrieved from reference TRBV19 and TRBJ1-1, is DGGITQSPKYLFRKEGQNVTLSCEQNLNHDAMYWYRQDPGQGLRLIYYSQIVNDFQKGDIAEGYSVSREKKESFPLTVTSAQKNPTAFYLCASSISGARSTEAFFGQGTRLTVV.

CDR3 in amino acids: CASMTGASTEAFF. Here the CDR3 DNA reads TGTGCCAGCATGACAGGGGCGAGCACTGAAGCTTTCTTT. The chain is built from TRBV28 and TRBJ1-1; 8 bases align to TRBD1. Looked up from germline, CDR1 is MDHEN and CDR2 is SYDVKM. The CDR3 is 13 residues long. Unmatched junction bases numbered 5, after V lost 7 bases and J lost 4 bases.

This rearrangement joins TRBV4-1 to TRBJ2-1; D gene unclear. From germline, CDR1 is MGHRA and CDR2 YSYEKL. V lost 0 bases and J 9 bases, leaving 15 bases between the germline ends. This CDR3 region has 15 residues. CDR3 sequence reads: CASSQDGAAVGEQFF. In DNA form, the CDR3 reads TGCGCCAGCAGCCAAGATGGAGCCGCCGTGGGTGAGCAGTTCTTC.

V gene TRBV7-9 combines with J gene TRBJ2-2, with TRBD1 as a possible D gene (6 bases). The CDR3 extends over 16 amino acids. Germline V gene sequence: CDR1 SEHNR, CDR2 FQNEAQ (reference sequence). The V end was cut by 4 bases, the J end by 0 bases, with 12 bases between. The CDR3 reads CASSSPRGTNTGELFF. The CDR3 DNA is TGTGCCAGCAGCTCCCCCAGGGGTACGAACACCGGGGAGCTGTTTTTT.

The CDR3, as DNA: TGTGCCAGCAGCTCTAGGACTAGCGGGGACCTTTTCTTC. It specifies CASSSRTSGDLFF. The chain recombines TRBV7-2 with TRBJ2-1, with TRBD2 matching 12 bases. The germline V gene encodes CDR1 SGHTA and CDR2 FQGNSA. CDR3 size: 13 residues. After removal of 4 bases from V and 16 bases from J, the junction contained 8 bases not matched to a gene.

The chain couples TRBV2 to TRBJ1-5; the D is unclear. Germline CDR1 SNHLY, CDR2 FYNNEI. Trimming left V 6 bases short and J 3 bases short, with 12 bases between. This CDR3 spans 14 amino acids. In nucleotides, the CDR3 is TGTGCCAGCAGGTCCTCGGCCCCCAATCAGCCCCAGCATTTT. Its protein is CASRSSAPNQPQHF. Complete variable domain (other parts from reference TRBV2 and TRBJ1-5): EPEVTQTPSHQVTQMGQEVILRCVPISNHLYFYWYRQILGQKVEFLVSFYNNEISEKSEIFDDQFSVERPDGSNFTLKIRSTKLEDSAMYFCASRSSAPNQPQHFGDGTRLSIL.